This T cell receptor (beta chain) was retrieved from a study of cytomegalovirus exposure and HLA in healthy donors. For the study at large: The same platform used for the 666 first-cohort repertoires was also used for the 120 or so validation repertoires, as a later analysis reported. General observations from the study: Clusters of TCRs from the first cohort tended to co-occur in the 120 or so validation repertoires (as a later analysis found). For cytomegalovirus status, the classifier reportedly gave diagnoses with high specificity and sensitivity.

TCRdb's table, derived via immunoSEQ multiplex PCR, lists solely in-frame clones and lacks some. Here the sample spans 85,000 to 130,000 clones, 88% being singletons. From germline, CDR1 is LGHNT and CDR2 FRNRAP. The V gene lost 2 bases and the J gene lost 7 bases, with 12 bases spanning the gap. This CDR3 comprises 14 residues. In regard to this clone: Its antigen is unknown.

The genes are TRBV12-5 and TRBJ1-5; D call uncertain. This TCR came from a woman aged 18-29 years in good health and CMV-seropositive. The specimen was PBMCs. CDR3 residues: CASGLPRGAQPQHF. For the CDR3, the DNA is TGTGCTAGTGGTTTGCCTCGAGGAGCACAGCCCCAGCATTTT.